This TCR beta chain appears in the sequencing data of a study of T-cell memory formation after mild COVID-19. Turning to the study itself: The study found TCR clusters largely donor specific.

Notes on the study in general: Specificity for SARS-CoV-2 was not confirmed among the second-wave clones peaking on day 37. Clones contracting across day 15 to 85 had a balanced CD4/CD8 profile; later expanding clones leaned CD4+. Researchers found some responding clones in pre-infection memory, a sign that cross-reactive memory joined.

The table lists this clonotype with a few counts. As yet, its antigen is unknown. Germline V CDR1 and CDR2: SNHLY, FYNNEI. The CDR3 covers 16 residues. The ends were cut back, 3 bases at V and 0 bases at J, with 14 bases in the middle. TCRdb reprocessed the 5' RACE reads via MiXCR and lists one record per CDR3 protein. The data hold around 440,000 distinct CDR3 sequences, with 15% to 20% observed a single time. The TCR was taken from an adult woman who had mild COVID-19 (a few samples of this study predate the infection). Cell type and time point are not known. Specimen: PBMCs or a T cell subset sorted from them (not recorded which). The rearrangement links TRBV2 to TRBJ1-1; no firm D call. CDR3 residues: CASSDGRISLNTEAFF. CDR3 bases: TGTGCCAGCAGTGATGGAAGGATATCCTTGAACACTGAAGCTTTCTTT.